The clone carrying this T cell receptor beta chain was detected once. Its cognate antigen is unknown. These data belong to a study of T cell responses to AZD1222 COVID-19 vaccine. Study-wide findings and caveats: Close to half of all spike-specific TCRs reportedly target regions of the variants that are unmutated. Across spike, vaccine-associated CD4 TCRs were found, dominant at 160-218 and 743-854. Clonal diversity was possibly underestimated, and white British individuals and females predominated among donors. Seropositive AZD1222 recipients at baseline numbered only six or seven.

The CDR3 runs 13 residues. The germline V gene encodes CDR1 LGHNA and CDR2 YSLEER. V was clipped by 4 bases and J by 12 bases; unmatched bases: 12. Libraries were prepared by immunoSEQ multiplex PCR; TCRdb keeps only in-frame clonotypes and omits some of them. The sample holds some 99,000 clones, more than 75% seen once. This chain uses TRBV4-3 with TRBJ2-7, with 7 bases aligning to TRBD1. The receptor was isolated from an adult who received the AZD1222 COVID-19 vaccine. The sample consisted of peripheral blood, taken 28 days after the second AZD1222 dose. CDR3 nucleotides: TGCGCCAGCAGCCCTAGACAGGGAGAAAAAACGTACTTC. It encodes CASSPRQGEKTYF.